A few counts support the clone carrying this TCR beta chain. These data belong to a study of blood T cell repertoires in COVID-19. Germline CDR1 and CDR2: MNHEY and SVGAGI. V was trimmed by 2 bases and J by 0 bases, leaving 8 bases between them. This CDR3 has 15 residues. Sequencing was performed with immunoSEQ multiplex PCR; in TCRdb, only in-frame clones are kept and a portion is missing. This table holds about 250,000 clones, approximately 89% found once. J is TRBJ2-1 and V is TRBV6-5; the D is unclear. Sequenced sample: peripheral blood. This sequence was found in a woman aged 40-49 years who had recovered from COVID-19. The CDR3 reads CASSYVRSSYNEQFF. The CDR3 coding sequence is TGTGCCAGCAGTTACGTTAGAAGCTCCTACAATGAGCAGTTCTTC.